This T cell receptor (beta chain) was retrieved from a study of blood T cell repertoires in COVID-19. Study context: Sample material is recorded as cDNA or gDNA derived from T cells, B-cell-depleted T cells, or PBMCs.

Original processing notes: Reference gene primer amplification gave estimated nucleated cell counts. Sequencing used immunoSEQ multiplex PCR; TCRdb keeps in-frame clones, though not all of them. The DNA was the basis for D and trimming; V, J and clone size are from that table. The sample has 250,000 to 300,000 clones, 88% seen once; the top ten hold 2% to 2.5%. In terms of age and location, participants ranged from roughly 18 to 90 years and lived in approximately 24 US areas. Participants' own reports of clinical history determined their cohort assignment. Sequencing used PBMCs or T cells enriched from blood (not recorded which). This sequence was found in a woman between 55 and 75 years old in a cohort exposed to, infected with or recovered from COVID-19 (not recorded which).

The CDR3 DNA follows: TGTGCCAGCAGTGTAGGGACAGGGACCTACAATGAGCAGTTCTTC. Amino acid sequence: CASSVGTGTYNEQFF. This sequence joins TRBV2 and TRBJ2-1; 9 nucleotides agree with TRBD1. Germline CDR1 SNHLY, CDR2 FYNNEI. J gave up 2 bases and V 4 bases, and 3 bases lay outside the gene matches. This CDR3 comprises 15 residues.